What follows are 5 T cell receptor beta chains derived from one specimen sequenced in a study of Ad26.COV2.S vaccination and SARS-CoV-2 variants. The table came from immunoSEQ multiplex PCR; TCRdb's copy has only in-frame clones and leaves some out. Of 380,000 or so clones in the sample, around 89% were seen once. Treatment described: around 19 received Ad26.COV2.S at low or high dose, single or two shots; 5 received placebo; per-sample allocation not given. At day 63 after the first vaccine or placebo injection, samples were drawn. The specimen comprised peripheral blood, sampled in a trial of Ad26.COV2.S vaccine versus placebo. Receptors were obtained from a person aged 18-60 years who received the Ad26.COV2.S COVID-19 vaccine or a placebo.

The chain employs TRBV2 and TRBJ2-1; no definite D call. The germline V gene encodes CDR1 SNHLY and CDR2 FYNNEI. Trimming pared 4 bases from V and 2 bases from J, leaving 6 bases between. The CDR3 has 13 residues. The CDR3 region is CASSGGAYNEQFF. Here the CDR3 DNA reads TGTGCCAGCAGTGGCGGAGCCTACAATGAGCAGTTCTTC.

The CDR3 DNA is TGCGCCAGCAGCCAAGAGGGGGGACAGCAATATGGCTACACCTTC. Translated: CASSQEGGQQYGYTF. The chain recombines TRBV4-3 with TRBJ1-2; 7 bases line up with TRBD1. V was pared by 0 bases and J by 5 bases, with 6 bases of the junction left unmatched. This CDR3 is built from 15 residues. Germline loops: CDR1 LGHNA, CDR2 YSLEER.

This clone was picked up one time. The chain uses TRBV2 and TRBJ2-6; no reliable D call. The CDR3 runs 16 residues. V lost 6 bases to trimming and J lost 2 bases, with 14 bases between them. The germline gives CDR1 SNHLY, CDR2 FYNNEI. CDR3 residues: CASSDIGRAGANVLTF. The CDR3 region has the DNA TGTGCCAGCAGCGATATTGGTCGGGCTGGGGCCAACGTCCTGACTTTC. Full variable domain (missing parts from reference TRBV2 and TRBJ2-6): EPEVTQTPSHQVTQMGQEVILRCVPISNHLYFYWYRQILGQKVEFLVSFYNNEISEKSEIFDDQFSVERPDGSNFTLKIRSTKLEDSAMYFCASSDIGRAGANVLTFGAGSRLTVL.

This chain joins TRBV18 and TRBJ2-1; D is unresolved. Per the germline V gene, CDR1 is KGHSH and CDR2 is LQKENI. Trimming pared 3 bases from V and 8 bases from J, leaving 5 bases between. The length of the CDR3 is 11 residues. Here the CDR3 DNA reads TGTGCCAGCTCACCCGACCATGAGCAGTTCTTC. As protein: CASSPDHEQFF.

This chain connects TRBV5-1 to TRBJ2-1; 10 positions agree with TRBD2. The germline V gene encodes CDR1 SGHRS and CDR2 YFSETQ. This CDR3 region has 14 residues. J lost 6 bases, V lost 4 bases, and 4 bases had no gene match. CDR3 sequence (DNA): TGCGCCAGCAGCCGGACTAGCGGTATCAATGAGCAGTTCTTC. Protein product: CASSRTSGINEQFF.